This TCR beta chain was documented in a study of blood T cell repertoires in COVID-19. Donors of Cohort 3 who recovered were those that had two negative PCRs, clearance, or symptom resolution. The V end was cut by 7 bases, the J end by 5 bases, with 14 bases between. Germline CDR1 and CDR2: LNHNV and YYDKDF (reference sequence). This CDR3 region has 13 residues. The authors' processing: Scientists estimated how many nucleated cells there were by amplifying reference gene primers. TCRdb's table, derived via immunoSEQ multiplex PCR, lists solely in-frame clones and lacks some. From that table come the V and J calls and clone size; the DNA was used to work out D and trimming. Counted here are 200,000 or so clones, 65% to 85% occurring once; the ten biggest clones make up over 6.5%.

This receptor was obtained from a man aged 35-49 years who had recovered from COVID-19. Sequenced sample: PBMCs or T cells enriched from blood (not recorded which). The V call is TRBV15, the J call TRBJ1-1; D might be TRBD1 (6 bases). Here the CDR3 DNA reads TGTGCCACCACCCTCAGAGGACAGACTGAAGCTTTCTTT. It encodes CATTLRGQTEAFF.